The rows below give T cell receptor beta chains drawn from one sample of a study of response to subunit inactivated influenza vaccine. MiXCR was run by TCRdb on the RT-PCR reads, yielding one entry per CDR3 protein. The table has more than 550,000 distinct CDR3 sequences, 11% seen once. These data were likewise used in another study, on T cells expressing NK-cell markers.

The starting material was PBMCs from blood, obtained on the day of vaccination. These receptors came from a man aged 50-59 years who received an inactivated influenza vaccine. Each CDR3 is given with its conserved first and last residue. Fields, in order: J gene, V gene, clone size, D gene, CDR3 protein, CDR3 DNA. A D gene is named only where the DNA matches it firmly. A row's size may be missing; if present it is once, few, many or a size class.

J gene: TRBJ1-2
V gene: TRBV7-2
clone size: .
D gene: .
CDR3 protein: CASSLVGVLYGYTF
CDR3 DNA: TGTGCCAGCAGCTTAGTAGGGGTACTCTATGGCTACACCTTC

J gene: TRBJ2-3
V gene: TRBV11-2
clone size: .
D gene: TRBD2
CDR3 protein: CASWDYRGTQYF
CDR3 DNA: TGTGCCAGCTGGGACTATCGGGGTACGCAGTATTTT

J gene: TRBJ2-1
V gene: TRBV20-1
clone size: .
D gene: .
CDR3 protein: CSASLGNYNEQFF
CDR3 DNA: TGCAGTGCTAGTCTGGGCAACTACAATGAGCAGTTCTTC

J gene: TRBJ2-7
V gene: TRBV20-1
clone size: few
D gene: TRBD2
CDR3 protein: CSARDSLAGGSLGEQYF
CDR3 DNA: TGCAGTGCTAGAGATTCGCTAGCGGGAGGCTCCCTCGGGGAGCAGTACTTC

J gene: TRBJ1-2
V gene: TRBV12-3/TRBV12-4
clone size: many
D gene: .
CDR3 protein: CASSPGRALGLYGYTF
CDR3 DNA: TGTGCCAGCAGTCCCGGGAGGGCCCTGGGTCTCTATGGCTACACCTTC

J gene: TRBJ2-1
V gene: TRBV6-5
clone size: few
D gene: .
CDR3 protein: CASSYSGPGTTSYNEQFF
CDR3 DNA: TGTGCCAGCAGTTACTCGGGGCCGGGAACCACCTCCTACAATGAGCAGTTCTTC

J gene: TRBJ2-5
V gene: TRBV6-1
clone size: .
D gene: TRBD1
CDR3 protein: CASSKGQLQETQYF
CDR3 DNA: TGTGCCAGCAGTAAGGGACAGCTCCAAGAGACCCAGTACTTC

J gene: TRBJ2-5
V gene: TRBV5-1
clone size: many
D gene: TRBD1
CDR3 protein: CASSWGQNQETQYF
CDR3 DNA: TGCGCCAGCAGCTGGGGACAGAACCAAGAGACCCAGTACTTC

J gene: TRBJ2-3
V gene: TRBV12-3/TRBV12-4
clone size: few
D gene: .
CDR3 protein: CASRGGLHSTDTQYF
CDR3 DNA: TGTGCCAGCAGAGGGGGACTTCATAGCACAGATACGCAGTATTTT

J gene: TRBJ2-3
V gene: TRBV4-2
clone size: .
D gene: .
CDR3 protein: CASSQRGAGFTDTQYF
CDR3 DNA: TGTGCCAGCAGCCAAAGAGGGGCAGGGTTCACAGATACGCAGTATTTT

J gene: TRBJ2-1
V gene: TRBV30
clone size: .
D gene: .
CDR3 protein: CAWSNYNEQFF
CDR3 DNA: TGTGCCTGGAGTAACTACAATGAGCAGTTCTTC

J gene: TRBJ1-5
V gene: TRBV4-2
clone size: .
D gene: TRBD1
CDR3 protein: CASSRDRVGSNQPQHF
CDR3 DNA: TGTGCCAGCAGCCGGGACAGGGTTGGGAGCAATCAGCCCCAGCATTTT

J gene: TRBJ2-7
V gene: TRBV7-8
clone size: many
D gene: .
CDR3 protein: CASTGTRSYEQYF
CDR3 DNA: TGTGCCAGCACTGGCACCCGTTCCTACGAGCAGTACTTC

J gene: TRBJ1-1
V gene: TRBV15
clone size: few
D gene: .
CDR3 protein: CATSRMTGNTEAFF
CDR3 DNA: TGTGCCACCAGCAGGATGACAGGGAACACTGAAGCTTTCTTT

J gene: TRBJ2-3
V gene: TRBV19
clone size: .
D gene: .
CDR3 protein: CASITIKVHLSTDTQYF
CDR3 DNA: TGTGCCAGTATCACAATCAAGGTCCACCTTAGCACAGATACGCAGTATTTT

J gene: TRBJ2-7
V gene: TRBV6-2/TRBV6-3
clone size: few
D gene: .
CDR3 protein: CASSPPAKALNEQYF
CDR3 DNA: TGTGCCAGCAGTCCCCCGGCCAAGGCTTTAAACGAGCAGTACTTC

J gene: TRBJ2-3
V gene: TRBV9
clone size: few
D gene: .
CDR3 protein: CASSPLGVVTDTQYF
CDR3 DNA: TGTGCCAGCAGCCCCCTCGGGGTCGTCACAGATACGCAGTATTTT

J gene: TRBJ2-5
V gene: TRBV7-6
clone size: .
D gene: TRBD1
CDR3 protein: CASSLARGRTGGETQYF
CDR3 DNA: TGTGCCAGCAGCTTAGCGCGGGGACGGACAGGGGGAGAGACCCAGTACTTC

J gene: TRBJ2-3
V gene: TRBV7-6
clone size: few
D gene: TRBD2
CDR3 protein: CASSLGAGGSQDTQYF
CDR3 DNA: TGTGCCAGCAGCTTAGGAGCGGGGGGGTCCCAAGATACGCAGTATTTT

J gene: TRBJ2-7
V gene: TRBV27
clone size: .
D gene: .
CDR3 protein: CASSLRGPVHAEQYF
CDR3 DNA: TGTGCCAGCAGTTTACGGGGACCGGTCCATGCCGAGCAGTACTTC